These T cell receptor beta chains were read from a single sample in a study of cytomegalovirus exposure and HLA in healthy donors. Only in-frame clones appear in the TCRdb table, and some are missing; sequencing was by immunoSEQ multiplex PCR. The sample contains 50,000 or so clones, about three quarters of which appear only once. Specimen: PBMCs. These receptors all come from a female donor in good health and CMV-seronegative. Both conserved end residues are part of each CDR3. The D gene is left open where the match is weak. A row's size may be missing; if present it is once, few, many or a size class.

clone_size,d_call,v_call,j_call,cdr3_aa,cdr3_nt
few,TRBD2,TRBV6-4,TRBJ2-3,CASSDGTSGADTQYF,TGTGCCAGCAGTGACGGGACTAGCGGGGCAGATACGCAGTATTTT
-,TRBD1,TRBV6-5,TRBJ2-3,CASRDRERTDTQYF,TGTGCCAGCAGAGACAGGGAGCGGACAGATACGCAGTATTTT
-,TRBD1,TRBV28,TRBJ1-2,CASSSLAGQAKTF,TGTGCCAGCAGTTCCCTTGCAGGACAGGCCAAAACCTTC
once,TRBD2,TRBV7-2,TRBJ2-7,CASRMGLAGVTYEQYF,TGTGCCAGCAGGATGGGACTAGCGGGGGTTACCTACGAGCAGTACTTC
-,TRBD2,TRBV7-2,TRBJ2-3,CASSRLAGGFLRADTQYF,TGTGCCAGCAGTCGACTAGCGGGGGGCTTTCTACGCGCAGATACGCAGTATTTT
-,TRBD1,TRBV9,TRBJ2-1,CASSVGGTVLLDSYNEQFF,TGTGCCAGCAGCGTAGGAGGGACAGTTCTTTTAGACTCCTACAATGAGCAGTTCTTC
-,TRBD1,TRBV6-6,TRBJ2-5,CASSYADRQETQYF,TGTGCCAGCAGTTACGCGGACAGGCAAGAGACCCAGTACTTC
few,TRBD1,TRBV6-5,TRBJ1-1,CASSSLGQGGNTEAFF,TGTGCCAGCAGTTCCCTGGGACAGGGGGGGAACACTGAAGCTTTCTTT
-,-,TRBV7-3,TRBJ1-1,CASSLGHGNTEAFF,TGTGCCAGCAGCTTGGGACATGGGAACACTGAAGCTTTCTTT
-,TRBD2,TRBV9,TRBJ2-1,CASSVGSGVGDEQFF,TGTGCCAGCAGCGTCGGTAGCGGGGTGGGGGATGAGCAGTTCTTC
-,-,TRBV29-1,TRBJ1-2,CSVGIAESGYTF,TGCAGCGTTGGGATAGCAGAGAGCGGCTACACCTTC
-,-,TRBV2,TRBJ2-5,CASEEEGGETQYF,TGTGCCAGCGAGGAGGAGGGTGGTGAGACCCAGTACTTC
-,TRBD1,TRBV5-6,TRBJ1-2,CASSWGQGNYGYTF,TGTGCCAGCAGCTGGGGACAGGGTAACTATGGCTACACCTTC
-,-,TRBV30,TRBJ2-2,CAWSVPRDTYTGELFF,TGTGCCTGGAGTGTACCCCGGGACACTTACACCGGGGAGCTGTTTTTT
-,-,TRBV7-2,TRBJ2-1,CASRLRLLTYNEQFF,TGTGCCAGCAGACTTAGACTTCTTACCTACAATGAGCAGTTCTTC
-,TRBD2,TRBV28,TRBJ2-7,CASSLGTSGNYEQYF,TGTGCCAGCAGCCTAGGGACTAGCGGGAACTACGAGCAGTACTTC
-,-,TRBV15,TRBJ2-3,CATSPASAGGDTQYF,TGTGCCACCAGTCCAGCTAGCGCCGGAGGTGATACGCAGTATTTT
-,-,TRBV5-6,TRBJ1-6,CASSFSQGLSPLHF,TGTGCCAGCAGCTTCTCACAGGGTTTGTCACCCCTCCACTTT
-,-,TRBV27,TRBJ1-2,CASWGGTSNYGYTF,TGTGCCAGCTGGGGGGGGACGAGTAACTATGGCTACACCTTC
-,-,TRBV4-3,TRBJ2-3,CASSQSTTITDTQYF,TGCGCCAGCAGCCAAAGCACTACAATCACAGATACGCAGTATTTT
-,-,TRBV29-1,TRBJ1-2,CSVEDTKVGEGLTNYGYTF,TGCAGCGTTGAAGATACCAAGGTCGGGGAAGGGCTAACTAACTATGGCTACACCTTC
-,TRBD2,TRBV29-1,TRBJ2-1,CSVDRRGGGDEQFF,TGCAGCGTTGATAGACGGGGGGGCGGGGATGAGCAGTTCTTC
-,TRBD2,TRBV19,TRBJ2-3,CASSIQTSGGGTDTQYF,TGTGCCAGTAGTATCCAGACTAGCGGGGGTGGCACAGATACGCAGTATTTT
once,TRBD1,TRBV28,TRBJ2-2,CASSLSQGAGNTGELFF,TGTGCCAGCAGTTTATCTCAGGGGGCCGGGAACACCGGGGAGCTGTTTTTT
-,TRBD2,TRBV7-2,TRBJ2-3,CASSPTSGGGTDTQYF,TGTGCCAGCAGCCCGACTAGCGGGGGGGGCACAGATACGCAGTATTTT
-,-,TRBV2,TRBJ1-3,CASSDPGSGNTIYF,TGTGCCAGCAGTGACCCGGGTTCTGGAAACACCATATATTTT
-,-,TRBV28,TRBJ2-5,CASTLGGLQETQYF,TGTGCCAGCACTCTCGGGGGGCTTCAAGAGACCCAGTACTTC
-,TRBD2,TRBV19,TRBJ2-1,CASGGGYNEQFF,TGTGCCAGTGGGGGGGGTTACAATGAGCAGTTCTTC
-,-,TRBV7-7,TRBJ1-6,CASSEGFRNSPLHF,TGTGCTAGCAGTGAGGGTTTCCGTAATTCACCCCTCCACTTT
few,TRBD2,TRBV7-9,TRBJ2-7,CASTGGSYEQYF,TGTGCCAGCACGGGGGGATCCTACGAGCAGTACTTC
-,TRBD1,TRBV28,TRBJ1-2,CAVQGAGYGYTF,TGTGCTGTACAGGGGGCTGGCTATGGCTACACCTTC
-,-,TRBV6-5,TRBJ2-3,CASSYSIRGAGYF,TGTGCCAGCAGTTACTCGATACGGGGGGCGGGGTATTTT
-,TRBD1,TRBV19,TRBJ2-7,CASSTLRTGRTVEQYF,TGTGCCAGTAGTACCCTTCGGACAGGGAGGACGGTCGAGCAGTACTTC
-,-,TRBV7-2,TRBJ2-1,CASSAADLYNEQFF,TGTGCCAGCAGCGCGGCCGACTTATACAATGAGCAGTTCTTC
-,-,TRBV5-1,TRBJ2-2,CASSSEGGELFF,TGCGCCAGCAGCTCTGAGGGCGGGGAGCTGTTTTTT
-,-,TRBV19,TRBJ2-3,CASSIARRDTQYF,TGTGCCAGTAGTATAGCCCGGAGGGATACGCAGTATTTT
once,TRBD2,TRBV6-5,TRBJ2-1,CASTLTSGRSNEQFF,TGTGCCAGCACCCTAACTAGCGGGAGGAGCAATGAGCAGTTCTTC
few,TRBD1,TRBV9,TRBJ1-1,CASRTGLANTEAFF,TGTGCCAGCAGGACAGGGTTGGCGAACACTGAAGCTTTCTTT
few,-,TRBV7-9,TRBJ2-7,CASSLVRVDDEQYF,TGTGCCAGCAGCTTGGTCCGGGTTGACGACGAGCAGTACTTC
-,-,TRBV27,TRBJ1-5,CASSKGWGRQPQHF,TGTGCCAGCAGCAAAGGGTGGGGGCGTCAGCCCCAGCATTTT
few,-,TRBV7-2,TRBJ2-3,CASSLSGRSTDTQYF,TGTGCCAGCAGCTTATCGGGAAGAAGCACAGATACGCAGTATTTT
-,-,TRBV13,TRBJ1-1,CASSFRGLNTEAFF,TGTGCCAGCAGCTTTAGGGGGTTGAACACTGAAGCTTTCTTT
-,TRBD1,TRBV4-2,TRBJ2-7,CASSQVEGTGNYEQYF,TGTGCCAGCAGCCAAGTTGAGGGGACAGGGAACTACGAGCAGTACTTC
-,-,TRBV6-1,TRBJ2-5,CASRPQGQETQYF,TGTGCCAGCAGACCCCAGGGCCAAGAGACCCAGTACTTC
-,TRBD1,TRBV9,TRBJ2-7,CASSGGQGALYEQYF,TGTGCCAGCAGCGGAGGACAGGGGGCCCTCTACGAGCAGTACTTC
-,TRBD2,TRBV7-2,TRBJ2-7,CASSPTAPSGEQYF,TGTGCCAGCAGCCCGACGGCTCCTAGCGGTGAGCAGTACTTC
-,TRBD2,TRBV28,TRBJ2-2,CASSPAGGTTGELFF,TGTGCCAGCAGTCCCGCCGGGGGGACCACCGGGGAGCTGTTTTTT
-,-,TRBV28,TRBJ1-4,CASSLIQAEKLFF,TGTGCCAGCAGTTTAATACAGGCCGAAAAACTGTTTTTT
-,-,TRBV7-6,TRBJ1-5,CASSSAFPGQTNQPQHF,TGTGCCAGCAGCTCCGCGTTCCCAGGACAAACCAATCAGCCCCAGCATTTT
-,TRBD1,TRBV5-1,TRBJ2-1,CASSLGGTDTYNEQFF,TGCGCCAGCAGCTTGGGTGGGACAGACACCTACAATGAGCAGTTCTTC
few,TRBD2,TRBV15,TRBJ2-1,CATSRGASGRGNEQFF,TGTGCCACCAGCAGGGGGGCTAGCGGGAGGGGCAATGAGCAGTTCTTC
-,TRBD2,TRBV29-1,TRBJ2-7,CSAASGSHEQYF,TGCAGCGCGGCTAGCGGGAGTCACGAGCAGTACTTC
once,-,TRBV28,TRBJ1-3,CASSFPRVNGNTIYF,TGTGCCAGCAGCTTCCCCAGGGTGAATGGAAACACCATATATTTT
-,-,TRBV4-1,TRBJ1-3,CASSQDPGAGNTIYF,TGCGCCAGCAGCCAAGATCCCGGGGCTGGAAACACCATATATTTT